The clone carrying this TCR beta chain was recorded once. Antigen specificity is unknown. The data derive from a study of cytomegalovirus exposure and HLA in healthy donors. V shed 0 bases and J 2 bases; nucleotides not matched to a gene: 12. From germline, CDR1 is SGHRS and CDR2 YFSETQ. CDR3 length: 18 residues. PCR involved 60 Vbeta and 13 Jbeta primers. Clones were sequenced by immunoSEQ multiplex PCR, and TCRdb holds only the in-frame ones, with some missing. The table lists roughly 120,000 clones, about 80% of them singletons. Overall study findings and caveats: V- and J-gene trimming in TCR beta was tied to a missense DCLRE1C variant by an analysis performed later.

The receptor was derived from a male donor in good health and CMV-seronegative. The chain joins TRBV5-1 to TRBJ2-3; TRBD2 matches 7 bases. What was sequenced was PBMCs. The CDR3 reads CASSLASGTQFTTDTQYF. CDR3 sequence (DNA): TGCGCCAGCAGCTTGGCCAGCGGGACCCAATTTACCACAGATACGCAGTATTTT.